The rows below give T cell receptor beta chains drawn from one sample of a study of CXCR3-negative and CXCR3-positive naive CD8 T cells. With the 5' RACE reads reprocessed, TCRdb shows one record per CDR3 protein and no DNA. Found here are fewer than 80,000 distinct CDR3 sequences; the top ten clones hold about 1.5%. The source material was naive CXCR3- CD8+ T cells from blood. These TCRs come from a human donor in good health. Some clones in this sample may be carry-over from other donors' samples. CDR3s include the opening cysteine and the closing phenylalanine or tryptophan.

V,J,CDR3
TRBV5-5,TRBJ2-7,CASSFSGANYEQYF
TRBV2,TRBJ1-2,CASSEQLWDKGVTF
TRBV9,TRBJ1-5,CASSATGEGQPQHF
TRBV28,TRBJ2-3,CASRGAVGLMYTQYF
TRBV14,TRBJ2-1,CASSLLPNEQFF
TRBV12-3/TRBV12-4,TRBJ2-5,CASRDGGSTQETQYF
TRBV4-1,TRBJ1-3,CASSPKGAGNTIYF
TRBV6-5,TRBJ1-1,CASRQTGGVAEAFF
TRBV7-2,TRBJ2-1,CATSTSGGTGVQFF
TRBV7-9,TRBJ2-2,CASSPSGSNTGELFF
TRBV7-7,TRBJ2-7,CASSLVASAQFCSYEQYF
TRBV29-1,TRBJ2-7,CSVEVGGGGRDEQYF
TRBV4-1,TRBJ2-5,CASSQEGLAEQYQETQYF
TRBV29-1,TRBJ2-1,CSVEGAAEQFF
TRBV6-5,TRBJ2-7,CASSNGQGGPYEQYF
TRBV10-3,TRBJ2-5,CAISDREEGVETQYF
TRBV7-3,TRBJ2-1,CASSFTSTSGRDNEQFF
TRBV6-5,TRBJ2-1,CASSYSYHEQFF
TRBV29-1,TRBJ1-3,CSVSGQGRNTIYF
TRBV28,TRBJ2-2,CASSLQQGTTGELFF
TRBV20-1,TRBJ2-7,CSASGTASYEQYF
TRBV12-3/TRBV12-4,TRBJ2-1,CASSFGRGYNEQFF
TRBV3-1,TRBJ2-2,CASSQEDSAGELFF
TRBV6-2/TRBV6-3,TRBJ1-1,CASSYSVQMNTEAFF
TRBV27,TRBJ1-1,CASTWTGANTEAFF
TRBV29-1,TRBJ2-2,CSVWLDGELFF
TRBV14,TRBJ2-5,CASSQVDAGTQYF
TRBV28,TRBJ1-5,CASSLDYSNQPQHF
TRBV29-1,TRBJ2-1,CSVERGNAEQFF
TRBV28,TRBJ2-1,CASSSLAGGYNEQFF
TRBV14,TRBJ2-1,CASSPPGQGVYEQFF
TRBV28,TRBJ2-5,CASSWPSGGARQETQYF
TRBV2,TRBJ2-3,CASSEGWTSSTDTQYF
TRBV6-5,TRBJ2-7,CASSPWKASYEQYF
TRBV7-6,TRBJ2-1,CASSRGIGNEQFF
TRBV12-5,TRBJ1-1,CASGLAGGLDTEAFF
TRBV29-1,TRBJ2-3,CSVEDGAEDTQYF
TRBV15,TRBJ2-1,CATAQGGATSALYNEQFF
TRBV15,TRBJ2-1,CATSRGSYNEQFF
TRBV10-3,TRBJ2-7,CAISESRLVPYEQYF
TRBV28,TRBJ2-2,CASSFLGASAGELFF
TRBV28,TRBJ2-5,CASSPQEVANQETQYF
TRBV27,TRBJ1-1,CASSMWGGNTEAFF